This T cell receptor beta chain was retrieved from a study of glioma-infiltrating T cells after dendritic cell vaccination. Sequenced by immunoSEQ multiplex PCR; TCRdb stores in-frame clones only, minus some. The sample holds 60,000 to 70,000 clones, 80% to 85% seen once. Germline V gene sequence: CDR1 SGHNT, CDR2 YENEEA. The length of the CDR3 is 15 residues. J lost 5 bases, V lost 6 bases, and 7 bases had no gene match. In this sample, this clone turned up a few times. The receptor was derived from a human donor with glioblastoma. The chain uses TRBV11-3 and TRBJ2-2; 9 bases agree with TRBD1. Sequencing was performed on blood, taken before dendritic cell vaccination. CDR3 in DNA: TGTGCCAGCAGTCCGACCGGGACAGGGACCGGGGAGCTGTTTTTT. Translating gives CASSPTGTGTGELFF.